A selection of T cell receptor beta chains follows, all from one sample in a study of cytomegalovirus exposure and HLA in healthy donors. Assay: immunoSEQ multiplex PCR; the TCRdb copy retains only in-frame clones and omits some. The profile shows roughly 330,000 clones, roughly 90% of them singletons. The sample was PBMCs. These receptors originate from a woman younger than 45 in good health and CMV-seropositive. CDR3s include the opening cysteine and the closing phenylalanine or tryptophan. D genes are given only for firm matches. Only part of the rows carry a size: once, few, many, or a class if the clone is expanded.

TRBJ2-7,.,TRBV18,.,CASSPPVLSEQYF
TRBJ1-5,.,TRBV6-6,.,CASRGAEGNQPQHF
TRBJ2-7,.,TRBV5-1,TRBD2,CASSLVPRTSGGPLQYEQYF
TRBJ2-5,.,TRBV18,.,CASSLNKGAKETQYF
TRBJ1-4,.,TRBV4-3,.,CASSQEYGSVATNEKLFF
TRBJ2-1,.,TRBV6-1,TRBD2,CASSVRSGGDNEQFF
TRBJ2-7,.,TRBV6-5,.,CASSPLVRGPYEQYF
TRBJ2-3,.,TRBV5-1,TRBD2,CASSLSSGSKDTQYF
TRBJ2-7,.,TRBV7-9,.,CASSFGSRGLYEQYF
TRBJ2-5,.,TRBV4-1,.,CASSQGLQGGRKTQYF
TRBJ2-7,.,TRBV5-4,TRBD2,CASSTGTSGYEQYF
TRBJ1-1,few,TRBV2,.,CASSNLGEAFF
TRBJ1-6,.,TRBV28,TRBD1,CASSLLRQGGPLHF
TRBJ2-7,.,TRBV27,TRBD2,CASTSSGSYEQYF
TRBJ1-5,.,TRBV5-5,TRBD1,CASSSGQGMISNQPQHF
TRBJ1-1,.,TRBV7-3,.,CASSQIHLNGMNTEAFF
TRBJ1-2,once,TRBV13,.,CASSLGGGDGYTF
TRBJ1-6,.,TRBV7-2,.,CASSLAREGSPLHF
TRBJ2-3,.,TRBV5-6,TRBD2,CASSLFSSGILSTDTQYF
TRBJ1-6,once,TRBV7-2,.,CASSLARGGRTPSLHF
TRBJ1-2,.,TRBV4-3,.,CASSQDSRQAYGYTF
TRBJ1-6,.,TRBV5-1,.,CASSPTVPNSPLHF
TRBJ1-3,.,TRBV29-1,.,CSPRDRTSGNTIYF
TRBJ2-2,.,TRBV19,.,CASKDGLLNTGELFF
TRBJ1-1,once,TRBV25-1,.,CASSLGGRTEAFF
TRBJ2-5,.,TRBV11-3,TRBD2,CASSGTSFETQYF
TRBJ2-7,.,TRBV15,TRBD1,CATSRGAGQGNYEQYF
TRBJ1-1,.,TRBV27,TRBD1,CASMTGLNTEAFF
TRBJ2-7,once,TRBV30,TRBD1,CAWKKRQGESYEQYF
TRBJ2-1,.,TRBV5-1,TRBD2,CASRGTSGNDYNEQFF
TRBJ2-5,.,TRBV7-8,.,CASSLARLKETQYF
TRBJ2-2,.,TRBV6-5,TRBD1,CATRTQGASTGELFF
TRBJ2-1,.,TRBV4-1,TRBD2,CASSRLGLAGEIDEQFF
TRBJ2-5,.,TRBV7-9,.,CASSMRTRQVGETQYF
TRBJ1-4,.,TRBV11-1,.,CASSPGGRTNEKLFF
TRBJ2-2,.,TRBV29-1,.,CSVADPAGTGELFF
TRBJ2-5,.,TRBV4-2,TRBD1,CASSQQDYRGQETQYF
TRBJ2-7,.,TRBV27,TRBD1,CASSYYRGSLEQYF
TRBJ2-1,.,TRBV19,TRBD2,CASSSHTSVNEQFF
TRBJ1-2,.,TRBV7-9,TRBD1,CASSSGTGLAYGYTF
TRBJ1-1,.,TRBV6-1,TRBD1,CASKQGAEKTEAFF
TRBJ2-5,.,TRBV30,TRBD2,CAWSPVLSGGETQYF
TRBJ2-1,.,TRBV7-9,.,CASRETDNEQFF
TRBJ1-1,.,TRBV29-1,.,CSGSLNTEAFF
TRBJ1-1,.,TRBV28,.,CASSSGQREAFF
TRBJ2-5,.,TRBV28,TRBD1,CASSHPGRTGLGETQYF
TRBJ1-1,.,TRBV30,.,CAWSVNLNTEAFF
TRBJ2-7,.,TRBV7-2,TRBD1,CASSLSRDRGYEQYF
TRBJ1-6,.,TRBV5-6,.,CASSPTRRWEPLHF
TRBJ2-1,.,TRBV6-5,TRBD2,CASSDSGRLFEQFF
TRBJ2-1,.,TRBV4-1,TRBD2,CASSQERLAGVNEQFF
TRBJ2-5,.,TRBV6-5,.,CASSGVKTQYF
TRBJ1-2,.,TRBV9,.,CASRGNGYTF